What follows are 20 T cell receptor beta chains derived from one specimen sequenced in a study of blood T cell repertoires in COVID-19. Sequencing was performed with immunoSEQ multiplex PCR; in TCRdb, only in-frame clones are kept and a portion is missing. The sample shows about 370,000 clones, roughly 90% of them seen only once. The sequencing sample was made of peripheral blood. The receptor set was obtained from a young woman with COVID-19, enrolled during active disease.

Notes on this clone: No DNA is shown, since the ends of the CDR3 on it are uncertain; the CDR3 is the one TCRdb lists. The chain carries TRBV4-1 and TRBJ2-1; the table's D call, TRBD2, has no DNA check behind it. The CDR3 length is 14 residues, termini included. Germline loops: CDR1 MGHRA, CDR2 YSYEKL. The CDR3 spells CASSQVGGGTLNFF.

The chain has TRBV5-1 and TRBJ2-5, with 8 positions matching TRBD1. This CDR3 comprises 14 residues. With 3 bases clipped from V and 6 bases from J, the junction kept 7 bases outside the gene matches. CDR1 and CDR2 (germline): SGHRS, YFSETQ. CDR3 nucleotide sequence: TGCGCCAGCAGCTCCGGACAGGGTCAGCAGACCCAGTACTTC. This translates into CASSSGQGQQTQYF.

This sequence joins TRBV9 and TRBJ1-6; TRBD1 is a possible D gene (5 bases). The CDR3 runs 14 residues. V lost 6 bases and J 3 bases, leaving 10 bases between the germline ends. The germline CDR1 and CDR2 sequences are SGDLS and YYNGEE. For the CDR3, the DNA is TGTGCCAGCACCCAGGGTATCTATAATTCACCCCTCCACTTT. Its protein product is CASTQGIYNSPLHF. Full variable domain (rest looked up from reference TRBV9 and TRBJ1-6): DSGVTQTPKHLITATGQRVTLRCSPRSGDLSVYWYQQSLDQGLQFLIQYYNGEERAKGNILERFSAQQFPDLHSELNLSSLELGDSALYFCASTQGIYNSPLHFGNGTRLTVT.

The V and J genes are TRBV2 and TRBJ2-1; 11 nucleotides agree with TRBD2. J was trimmed by 6 bases and V by 3 bases; bases with no gene match: 4. This CDR3 comprises 15 residues. Germline V CDR1 and CDR2: SNHLY, FYNNEI. The CDR3 region is CASSETSGASNEQFF. Here the CDR3 DNA reads TGTGCCAGCAGTGAGACTAGCGGGGCCAGCAATGAGCAGTTCTTC.

The chain couples TRBV7-9 to TRBJ1-2; D is possibly TRBD1 (5 bases). CDR3 length: 14 amino acids. The V gene lost 0 bases and the J gene lost 8 bases, with 13 bases spanning the gap. From germline, CDR1 is SEHNR and CDR2 FQNEAQ (reference sequence). Here the CDR3 reads CASSLAPGTRGYTF. The CDR3 DNA is TGTGCCAGCAGCTTAGCGCCGGGGACTAGGGGCTACACCTTC.

The chain has TRBV19 and TRBJ2-6; D is possibly TRBD2 (5 bases). Trimming pared 10 bases from V and 4 bases from J, leaving 14 bases between. This CDR3 contains 14 residues. CDR1 and CDR2 from the germline V gene are LNHDA and SQIVND (reference sequence). Here the CDR3 reads CATRARAGANVLTF. In DNA, the CDR3 is TGTGCCACCCGGGCGAGGGCGGGGGCCAACGTCCTGACTTTC.

This clone was detected only once. The chain recombines TRBV5-1 with TRBJ1-3; 10 nucleotides align to TRBD1. This CDR3 region has 17 residues. V dropped 2 bases and J dropped 1; count of bases not matched to a gene: 6. Germline assignment: CDR1 SGHRS and CDR2 YFSETQ. The CDR3 sequence is CASSFGQGERSGNTIYF. CDR3 coding DNA: TGCGCCAGCAGCTTTGGACAGGGGGAAAGGTCTGGAAACACCATATATTTT.

The rearrangement joins TRBV21-1 to TRBJ1-2; the table calls TRBD1, which could not be checked here. TRBV21-1 is a documented pseudogene. CDR3 length: 15 amino acids. CDR3 region: CATPPTGPRNYGYTF. In DNA form, the CDR3 reads TGTGCCACCCCTCCTACAGGGCCACGGAACTATGGCTACACCTTC.

V gene TRBV10-1 combines with J gene TRBJ1-1; D is perhaps TRBD1 (6 bases). V gave up 4 bases and J gave up 1 base, with 10 bases separating them. This CDR3 region has 14 residues. Germline lookup yields CDR1 WNHNN and CDR2 SYGVQD (reference sequence). CDR3 nucleotide sequence: TGCGCCAGCAGTGTCTCCAGGGGGAACACTGAAGCTTTCTTT. Residues: CASSVSRGNTEAFF.

The rearrangement joins TRBV6-2 or TRBV6-3 to TRBJ2-7; possible D gene TRBD1, 6 bases. CDR3 length: 14 residues. Trimming removed 5 bases at V and 2 bases at J, with 13 bases between. Germline CDR1 and CDR2: MNHEY and SVGEGT. The CDR3 region is CASSDLDRPYEQYV. The CDR3 DNA sequence: TGTGCCAGCAGTGATTTGGACAGACCCTACGAGCAGTACGTC.

The gene calls are TRBV7-6 and TRBJ2-1; the match to TRBD2 covers 10 bases. The CDR3 loop spans 18 amino acids. J was trimmed by 0 bases and V by 8 bases; bases with no gene match: 13. Germline loops: CDR1 SGHVS, CDR2 FNYEAQ. DNA for the CDR3: TGTGCCAGCCGAACTCTAGCGGGGGCTTCGAGCTCCTACAATGAGCAGTTCTTC. Protein sequence: CASRTLAGASSSYNEQFF.

This chain connects TRBV4-1 to TRBJ1-1; tentatively, D is TRBD1 (6 bases). The V gene's germline CDR1 is MGHRA and CDR2 YSYEKL. Trimming cost V 2 bases and J 5 bases, with 12 bases left between them. The length of the CDR3 is 14 residues. The CDR3 DNA is TGCGCCAGCAGCCAATCAAGGGGGGGTACTGAAGCTTTCTTT. Translating it yields CASSQSRGGTEAFF.

The chain carries TRBV2 and TRBJ2-2; possible D gene TRBD1, 6 bases. CDR1 SNHLY and CDR2 FYNNEI come from the germline V gene. CDR3 length equals 14 residues. Trimming left V 7 bases short and J 6 bases short, with 15 bases between. CDR3 amino acids: CASNPTGPPGELFF. Here the CDR3 DNA reads TGTGCCAGCAATCCGACAGGTCCACCCGGGGAGCTGTTTTTT.

The chain is built from TRBV18 and TRBJ2-5; 9 bases line up with TRBD1. The length of the CDR3 is 15 residues. Germline trimming cut 2 bases from V and 4 bases from J; bases unmatched to any gene: 5. Germline loops: CDR1 KGHSH, CDR2 LQKENI. CDR3 in amino acids: CASSPEQGARETQYF. CDR3 in DNA: TGTGCCAGCTCACCAGAACAGGGGGCCAGAGAGACCCAGTACTTC.

V and J are TRBV5-5 and TRBJ1-1, with D uncertain. The V and J ends lost 4 bases and 9 bases respectively, with 16 bases between them. The CDR3 is 13 residues long. Germline CDR1 and CDR2: SGHKS and YYEKEE (reference sequence). CDR3 residues: CASSAGYGGQAFF. DNA of the CDR3: TGTGCCAGCAGCGCTGGGTACGGAGGGCAAGCTTTCTTT.

The V and J genes are TRBV28 and TRBJ1-2; 9 positions agree with TRBD1. V was clipped by 4 bases and J by 2 bases; unmatched bases: 2. Per the germline V gene, CDR1 is MDHEN and CDR2 is SYDVKM. The CDR3 spans 14 residues. The CDR3 region is CASSYGQGNYGYTF. The DNA of the CDR3 is TGTGCCAGCAGTTACGGACAGGGGAACTATGGCTACACCTTC.

Only one count was recorded for this clone. The CDR3 coding sequence is TGTGCCAGCTCAACCTGGGGGGGCGAGAACACTGAAGCTTTCTTT. It translates to CASSTWGGENTEAFF. The rearrangement uses TRBV18 and TRBJ1-1; the D gene is possibly TRBD1 (6 bases). The CDR3 has 15 residues. V lost 5 bases and J 1 base, leaving 14 bases between the germline ends. Per germline, CDR1 KGHSH and CDR2 LQKENI.

The count of this clone is one. The genes are TRBV7-9 and TRBJ2-7, with D perhaps matching TRBD2 (6 bases). Germline assignment: CDR1 SEHNR and CDR2 FQNEAQ (reference sequence). The CDR3 is 14 residues long. V was shortened by 1 base and J by 7 bases, with 14 bases between the two germline ends. The CDR3 protein is CASSLVMKGGEQYF. CDR3 nucleotides: TGTGCCAGCAGCTTAGTAATGAAGGGAGGTGAGCAGTACTTC.

This clone appeared a single time. V is TRBV30 and J is TRBJ2-2; TRBD1 matches 7 bases. The CDR3 runs 13 residues. Germline assignment: CDR1 GTSNPN and CDR2 SVGIG (reference sequence). V lost 7 bases to trimming and J lost 6 bases; unmatched junction nucleotides: 8. The CDR3 bases are TGTGCCTCGAAGGACAGGAGAGCCGGGGAGCTGTTTTTT. This encodes CASKDRRAGELFF.

This chain connects TRBV12-3 or TRBV12-4 to TRBJ1-2; unclear D gene. The V gene lost 5 bases and the J gene lost 8 bases, with 12 bases spanning the gap. There are 12 residues in the CDR3. The CDR3 DNA is TGTGCCAGCAGTAGGCGGTCGCAAGGCTACACCTTC. Protein product: CASSRRSQGYTF.